A single sample gave rise to the 2 T cell receptor beta chains below, sequenced in a study of molecular identifiers for immune sequencing clone quantification. MiXCR was run by TCRdb on the PCR reads, yielding one entry per CDR3 protein. This sample carries around 480,000 distinct CDR3 sequences, 20% to 25% of them seen once, and the ten largest clones take approximately 0.84%. The sequenced sample consisted of naive CD8+ T cells from blood, with Jurkat cell RNA spiked in. The subset: FACS-sorted CD8+CD4-CCR7+CD45RA+ naive T cells. These receptors were obtained from a human donor in good health. Some libraries in this study had Jurkat cell RNA spiked in.

This clonotype appeared a few times. The chain combines TRBV20-1 with TRBJ2-7; 15 positions agree with TRBD2. V dropped 4 bases and J dropped 4; count of bases not matched to a gene: 11. There are 17 residues in the CDR3. Per germline, CDR1 DFQATT and CDR2 SNEGSKA (reference sequence). As DNA, the CDR3 is TGCAGTGCTACCCCGGGACTAGCGGGGGGACTTAATTACGAGCAGTACTTC. Translation: CSATPGLAGGLNYEQYF.

The table lists this clonotype with a few counts. This sequence joins TRBV19 and TRBJ2-7; maybe TRBD2 (5 bases). From germline, CDR1 is LNHDA and CDR2 SQIVND (reference sequence). This CDR3 has 16 amino acids. The V and J ends lost 1 base and 3 bases respectively, with 16 bases between them. The CDR3 bases are TGTGCCAGTAGTATAGTTTGGGCAGTAGGAGGCTACGAGCAGTACTTC. Its protein product is CASSIVWAVGGYEQYF.